This T cell receptor beta chain was documented in a study of T cells in Graves' hyperthyroidism and ophthalmopathy. Hyperthyroidism, newly diagnosed and lasting under 2 months, affected patients aged 18 to 65. The CDR3 regions of TCR beta were amplified from RNA transcripts. An initial round of RT-PCR targeting the TCR CDR3 relied on the HTBI primer set. From the multiplex PCR reads, TCRdb called clonotypes with MiXCR, one entry per CDR3 protein. This sample carries over 250,000 distinct CDR3 sequences, 20% to 25% of them seen once, and the ten largest clones take approximately 25%. The CDR3 is made up of 12 amino acids. V lost 3 bases to trimming and J lost 4 bases, with 7 bases between them. Looked up from germline, CDR1 is KGHSH and CDR2 is LQKENI. This clonotype has at least ten counts.

The origin of this receptor is a man aged 35 to 55 with Graves' hyperthyroidism that later progressed to Graves' ophthalmopathy. Input material: blood. This chain connects TRBV18 to TRBJ2-7; maybe TRBD1 (6 bases). The CDR3 coding sequence is TGTGCCAGCTCACCGGGACAATACGAGCAGTACTTC. Its protein product is CASSPGQYEQYF.